This T cell receptor beta chain was sequenced during a study of blood T cells in healthy people across ages. Comments on this clonotype: What it binds is unknown.

A sample-barcoded 5' primer and a J-beta primer mix were used in a second PCR of roughly 6 to 11 cycles. CDR3-containing paired-end reads numbering at least 2.5 million came from each sample. One entry per CDR3 protein, called by TCRdb with MiXCR from the 5' RACE reads. In the table there are 1.5 million to 1.8 million distinct CDR3 sequences, approximately 42% of which are singletons. In germline, CDR1 is MDHEN, CDR2 SYDVKM. The length of the CDR3 is 13 residues. V gave up 7 bases and J gave up 4 bases, with 13 bases separating them. Broader study findings: For the donors, CMV status was unknown and possibly confounded expanded clonotype changes.

This sequence joins TRBV28 and TRBJ1-1; perhaps TRBD1 as D (5 bases). The source of this sequence is a woman aged 18-30 years in good health. Material for sequencing was blood. CDR3 sequence (DNA): TGTGCCAGCAACTGGGGCGCGGTCACTGAAGCTTTCTTT. This gives the protein CASNWGAVTEAFF.